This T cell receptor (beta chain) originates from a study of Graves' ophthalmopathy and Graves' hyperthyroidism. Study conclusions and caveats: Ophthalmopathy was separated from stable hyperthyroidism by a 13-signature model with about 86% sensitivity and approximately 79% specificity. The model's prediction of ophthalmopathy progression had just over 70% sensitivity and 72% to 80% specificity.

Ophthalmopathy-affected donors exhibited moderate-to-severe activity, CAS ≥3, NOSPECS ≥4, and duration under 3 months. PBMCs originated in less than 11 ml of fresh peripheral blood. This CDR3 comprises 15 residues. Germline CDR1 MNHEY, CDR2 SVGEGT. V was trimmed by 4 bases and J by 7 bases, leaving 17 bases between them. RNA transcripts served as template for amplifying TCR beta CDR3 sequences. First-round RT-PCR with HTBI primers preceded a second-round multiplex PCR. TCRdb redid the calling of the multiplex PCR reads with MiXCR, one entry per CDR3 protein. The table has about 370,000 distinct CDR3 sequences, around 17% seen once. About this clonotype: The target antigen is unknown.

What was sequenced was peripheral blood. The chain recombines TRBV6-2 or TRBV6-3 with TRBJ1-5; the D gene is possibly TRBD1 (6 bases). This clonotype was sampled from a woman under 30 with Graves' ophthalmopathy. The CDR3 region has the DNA TGTGCCAGCAGTTTCGTCGGGCAGGGGAGCCAGCCCCAGCATTTT. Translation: CASSFVGQGSQPQHF.